These 21 T cell receptor beta chains originate from one sample sequenced in a study of cytomegalovirus exposure and HLA in healthy donors. The study ran its PCR with 60 Vbeta and 13 Jbeta primers. Measured with immunoSEQ multiplex PCR; TCRdb has only the in-frame clones, and not every one. The sample holds more than 110,000 clones, roughly 10% seen once. Sequencing was done on a sample of PBMCs. These receptors were obtained from a man aged 50-59 years in good health and CMV-seronegative.

The genes are TRBV10-1 and TRBJ2-3, with 12 bases lining up with TRBD2. J gave up 2 bases and V 6 bases, and 6 bases lay outside the gene matches. The CDR3 spans 16 residues. Germline values: CDR1 WNHNN, CDR2 SYGVQD (reference sequence). The CDR3 spells CASRSGLAGDTDTQYF. The CDR3 nucleotides read TGCGCCAGCAGGTCGGGACTAGCGGGCGACACAGATACGCAGTATTTT.

V gene TRBV28 combines with J gene TRBJ1-2; D unclear. V was clipped by 2 bases and J by 8 bases, with 21 bases between them. This CDR3 has 16 amino acids. Germline values: CDR1 MDHEN, CDR2 SYDVKM. The CDR3 bases are TGTGCCAGCAGTTTAGCGAGTCAGGCCGTCTATGGCGGCTACACCTTC. Its protein is CASSLASQAVYGGYTF.

This chain joins TRBV7-2 and TRBJ2-7, with 11 bases matching TRBD1. The germline gives CDR1 SGHTA, CDR2 FQGNSA. The CDR3 runs 16 residues. After removal of 3 bases from V and 3 bases from J, the junction contained 7 bases not matched to a gene. The CDR3 loop is CASSFGLGTGGYEQYF. The CDR3, as DNA: TGTGCCAGCAGCTTCGGGCTAGGGACAGGGGGCTACGAGCAGTACTTC.

This clone has just a few counts. This chain joins TRBV9 and TRBJ2-5; TRBD2 matches at 8 bases. Germline V CDR1 and CDR2: SGDLS, YYNGEE. Trimming removed 4 bases from V and 1 base from J; junction bases left unmatched: 3. This CDR3 has 14 residues. The CDR3 loop is CASSKAGVQETQYF. In nucleotides, the CDR3 is TGTGCCAGCAGCAAAGCGGGAGTCCAAGAGACCCAGTACTTC.

CDR3 loop: CASTRASGMFLYF. CDR3 DNA sequence: TGTGCCAGCACTAGGGCTAGCGGGATGTTCTTATACTTC. V and J are TRBV25-1 and TRBJ2-5; TRBD2 matches 9 bases. Germline lookup yields CDR1 MGHDK and CDR2 SYGVNS. CDR3 length: 13 amino acids. Trimming cost V 7 bases and J 14 bases; bases outside gene matches: 14.

DNA of the CDR3: TGCAGCGTTGAACCGACAGGGAACACTGAAGCTTTCTTT. Its protein product is CSVEPTGNTEAFF. This chain joins TRBV29-1 and TRBJ1-1, with D possibly TRBD1 on 6 matching bases. Germline V gene lookup returns CDR1 SQVTM and CDR2 ANQGSEA. The CDR3 length is 13 residues. V was shortened by 2 bases and J by 1 base, with 8 bases between the two germline ends.

The chain recombines TRBV7-9 with TRBJ2-7, with TRBD1 matching 7 bases. The CDR3 sequence is 15 residues long. Germline CDR1 SEHNR, CDR2 FQNEAQ (reference sequence). Trimming removed 5 bases from V and 0 bases from J; junction bases left unmatched: 7. For the CDR3, the DNA is TGTGCCAGCAGCCTAACAGGGGTTAGCTCCTACGAGCAGTACTTC. Translating gives CASSLTGVSSYEQYF.

This clone has only a few counts. The chain joins TRBV7-9 to TRBJ1-1, with TRBD1 matching 11 bases. Germline CDR1 reads SEHNR; CDR2 reads FQNEAQ (reference sequence). Trimming at V came to 5 bases and at J to 3 bases, leaving 5 bases not matched to a gene. The CDR3 length is 15 residues. CDR3 sequence: CASSLRGQGDTEAFF. The DNA for the CDR3 is TGTGCCAGCAGCCTCCGGGGACAGGGGGACACTGAAGCTTTCTTT.

This clone turned up a few times. The rearrangement uses TRBV30 and TRBJ1-2; 8 bases agree with TRBD1. The CDR3 extends over 14 amino acids. Trimming at V came to 1 base and at J to 6 bases, leaving 7 bases not matched to a gene. From germline, CDR1 is GTSNPN and CDR2 SVGIG (reference sequence). CDR3: CAWSAIQGADGYTF. The CDR3 DNA sequence: TGTGCCTGGAGTGCGATTCAGGGGGCGGATGGCTACACCTTC. The variable domain in full, with the rest retrieved from reference TRBV30 and TRBJ1-2, is SQTIHQWPATLVQPVGSPLSLECTVEGTSNPNLYWYRQAAGRGLQLLFYSVGIGQISSEVPQNLSASRPQDRQFILSSKKLLLSDSGFYLCAWSAIQGADGYTFGSGTRLTVV.

This chain joins TRBV5-6 and TRBJ2-1, with D possibly TRBD2 on 6 matching bases. Trimming took off 2 bases at V and 4 bases at J, with 13 bases between the two ends. This CDR3 comprises 15 residues. From germline, CDR1 is SGHDT and CDR2 YYEEEE. This CDR3 reads CASSFGGVWYNEQFF. The CDR3 DNA reads as TGTGCCAGCAGCTTCGGCGGGGTGTGGTACAATGAGCAGTTCTTC.

This clone came up a few times. This chain joins TRBV11-3 and TRBJ2-7, with TRBD1 matching over 7 bases. This CDR3 comprises 14 residues. Germline loops: CDR1 SGHNT, CDR2 YENEEA. Trimming took 1 base from V and 3 from J; bases not matched to a gene: 3. DNA of the CDR3: TGTGCCAGCAGCTTAGGACCAGGGGGCTACGAGCAGTACTTC. Residues: CASSLGPGGYEQYF.

The V call is TRBV7-2, the J call TRBJ2-5; 9 bases align to TRBD2. The trim removed 2 bases at V and 5 bases at J, leaving 15 bases unmatched. Per the germline V gene, CDR1 is SGHTA and CDR2 is FQGNSA. This CDR3 comprises 18 residues. The chain's CDR3 is CASSLRANSGGPRETQYF. The CDR3 coding sequence is TGTGCCAGCAGCTTACGGGCTAACAGCGGGGGGCCTCGGGAGACCCAGTACTTC.

This clone has a handful of counts. This chain links TRBV2 with TRBJ2-5; the D is unclear. The germline V gene has CDR1 SNHLY and CDR2 FYNNEI. The CDR3 runs to 13 residues. Trimming cost V 2 bases and J 4 bases, with 8 bases left between them. The CDR3, as DNA: TGTGCCAGCAGTGAACAAGTCAGAGAGACCCAGTACTTC. This encodes CASSEQVRETQYF.

The rearrangement joins TRBV19 to TRBJ1-2; TRBD1 might be the D (5 bases). Looked up from germline, CDR1 is LNHDA and CDR2 is SQIVND (reference sequence). V gave up 7 bases and J gave up 4 bases, with 19 bases separating them. This CDR3 comprises 15 residues. CDR3 nucleotides: TGTGCCAGTATCCCAATGAGGGGACTTGTCTATGGCTACACCTTC. Protein product: CASIPMRGLVYGYTF.

This clone was observed a handful of times. The chain carries TRBV19 and TRBJ1-5; D gene unclear. The CDR3 extends over 13 amino acids. Trimming stripped 6 bases from V and 3 bases from J, with 9 bases between. Germline V lookup: CDR1 LNHDA, CDR2 SQIVND (reference sequence). The CDR3 coding sequence is TGTGCCAGTAGCCCGTCTCTCAATCAGCCCCAGCATTTT. Translation: CASSPSLNQPQHF.

Worth noting for this clone: One end of the junction varies from germline; a read error may be responsible. J is TRBJ2-7 and V is TRBV7-7, with 9 bases lining up with TRBD1. The CDR3 totals 15 residues. CDR1 SSHAT and CDR2 FNYEAQ come from the germline V gene (reference sequence). Here the CDR3 reads CASSLGGGQGYEQYF. The CDR3 DNA reads as TGTGCTAGCAGCTTGGGAGGGGGACAGGGCTACGAGCAGTACTTC. Together with reference TRBV7-7 and TRBJ2-7, the CDR3 gives the full variable domain: GAGVSQSPRYKVTKRGQDVTLRCDPISSHATLYWYQQALGQGPEFLTYFNYEAQPDKSGLPSDRFSAERPEGSISTLTIQRTEQRDSAMYRCASSLGGGQGYEQYFGPGTRLTVT.

V gene TRBV15 combines with J gene TRBJ1-1; D perhaps matches TRBD1 (6 bases). The CDR3 length is 13 residues. Germline V CDR1 and CDR2: LNHNV, YYDKDF (reference sequence). V dropped 4 bases and J dropped 3 bases, with 9 bases sitting between them. Here the CDR3 reads CATSTRQDTEAFF. The CDR3 coding sequence is TGTGCCACCAGCACCCGACAGGACACTGAAGCTTTCTTT.

This clone was detected only a few times. Written as DNA, the CDR3 is TGTGCCAGCACCCCCATGTCCGGGGGCTACAATGAGCAGTTCTTC. It encodes CASTPMSGGYNEQFF. The chain is built from TRBV27 and TRBJ2-1; D may be TRBD2 (6 bases). CDR1 MNHEY and CDR2 SMNVEV come from the germline V gene (reference sequence). Trimming took off 7 bases at V and 3 bases at J, with 16 bases between the two ends. The CDR3 sequence is 15 residues long.

This clone was seen a few times. The rearrangement links TRBV7-2 to TRBJ2-3; 7 nucleotides align to TRBD2. CDR3 length: 14 residues. Germline V gives CDR1 SGHTA, CDR2 FQGNSA. V dropped 0 bases and J dropped 6; count of bases not matched to a gene: 3. CDR3 bases: TGTGCCAGCAGCTTAGCGGGGGGGACGGATACGCAGTATTTT. Protein product: CASSLAGGTDTQYF. The full variable domain, rest sourced from reference TRBV7-2 and TRBJ2-3, is GAGVSQSPSNKVTEKGKDVELRCDPISGHTALYWYRQSLGQGLEFLIYFQGNSAPDKSGLPSDRFSAERTGGSVSTLTIQRTQQEDSAVYLCASSLAGGTDTQYFGPGTRLTVL.

The chain combines TRBV4-1 with TRBJ1-1; 7 bases line up with TRBD1. Germline trimming cut 3 bases from V and 7 bases from J; bases unmatched to any gene: 5. CDR1 is MGHRA and CDR2 is YSYEKL in the germline V gene. The CDR3 extends over 13 amino acids. The CDR3 nucleotides read TGCGCCAGCAGCCAGGACAGGAAATTTGAAGCTTTCTTT. Its translation: CASSQDRKFEAFF.

This sequence joins TRBV5-1 and TRBJ1-5; D ambiguous. V was trimmed by 2 bases and J by 5 bases, leaving 8 bases between them. The CDR3 is 13 residues long. Germline CDR1 and CDR2: SGHRS and YFSETQ. The CDR3 DNA reads as TGCGCCAGCAGCTTCTCCGGGGATCAGCCCCAGCATTTT. It translates to CASSFSGDQPQHF.